The clone carrying this T cell receptor (beta chain) was seen a handful of times. This entry comes from a study of blood T cells in healthy people across ages. For the second PCR, which ran for roughly 6 to 12 cycles, a sample-barcoded 5' primer and a J-beta primer mix were used. The authors tagged each cDNA molecule using a template-switch adaptor with 12 random nucleotides. Each CDR3 protein is one row after TCRdb ran MiXCR on the 5' RACE reads. The repertoire has about 640,000 distinct CDR3 sequences, around three fifths of them found once; the top ten carry around 37%. Germline CDR1 and CDR2: ENHRY and SYGVKD. There are 15 residues in the CDR3. The junction had 9 bases not matched to a gene; V was cut back by 4 bases and J by 5 bases.

Sequences were obtained from blood. The chain recombines TRBV10-3 with TRBJ1-2, with TRBD1 identical over 8 bases. The TCR comes from a man between 60 and 75 years old in good health. The CDR3 bases are TGTGCCATCAGTGGCTCCGACAGGGGATCGTATGGCTACACCTTC. Translation gives CAISGSDRGSYGYTF.